Listed below are T cell receptor beta chains from one sample, sequenced in a study of HIV-infected children after antiretroviral therapy interruption. TCRdb reprocessed the 3' RACE reads with MiXCR, giving one entry per CDR3 protein. The data hold around 47,000 distinct CDR3 sequences, with roughly 4.5% observed a single time. Sample: CD45RA+ CD4+ T cells from PBMCs, pooled from several time points, taken from a donor given antiretroviral therapy, either interrupted or continuous. These receptors all come from a pool of human donors with HIV. CDR3s include the opening cysteine and the closing phenylalanine or tryptophan. Each record gives: V gene, clone size, CDR3 protein. Clone size appears in some rows only: once, few, many, or a class for an expanded clone.

>TRBV2|many
CASNGGYTGELFF
>TRBV10-3|many
CAISRTVNQPQHF
>TRBV3-1|many
CASSRDTTGGRTDTQYF
>TRBV5-1|few
CASSPLAGIHTDTQYF
>TRBV6-5|many
CASSYRRDTGELFF
>TRBV5-1|many
CASSLELGGANSEQFF
>TRBV6-1|-
CASSAPHPDGEQFF
>TRBV20-1|-
CSAGRKGANQPQHF
>TRBV28|-
CASSSPTPYEQYF
>TRBV5-1|many
CASSRGRQGDGYTF
>TRBV11-2|many
CASSLDRGLRADTQYF
>TRBV28|many
CASSLRSYNEQFF
>TRBV19|many
CASSMGQGGAEQFF
>TRBV3-2|many
CASTRVQGGNSPLHF
>TRBV5-1|many
CASSLAGNEAFF
>TRBV5-4|-
CASTWTGGSTDTQYF
>TRBV20-1|many
CSARDHGLAGGSDTQYF
>TRBV2|many
CASRWGSPYEQYF
>TRBV3-1|many
CASSQAEGEQYF
>TRBV11-3|few
CASRRLGAPGEQFF
>TRBV5-8|many
CASSSQRDTQYF
>TRBV5-8|many
CASSSHRGVYGYTF
>TRBV6-1|many
CASSAGTGYLF
>TRBV30|many
CAWSVGASVSNQPQHF
>TRBV11-2|many
CASSPRTGETEAFF
>TRBV6-4|many
CASSSLIRGARPLHF
>TRBV3-1|many
CASSQLGQSTSYEQYF
>TRBV12-3/TRBV12-4|many
CASNSWDRQNTEAFF
>TRBV28|-
CASSLPGGRSDTQYF
>TRBV23-1|many
CASSQCTDTQYF
>TRBV19|few
CASSAGQGFQETQYF
>TRBV12-3/TRBV12-4|many
CASSFRGRHEQYF
>TRBV19|many
CASSMAEGGPTDTQYF
>TRBV2|few
CASSESRDRDTEAFF
>TRBV24-1|many
CATSVLTGVDTEAFF
>TRBV12-3/TRBV12-4|many
CASSLWGLATYEQYF
>TRBV14|few
CASSQGHRTGELFF
>TRBV14|-
CASSRYLLAGSPNEQFF
>TRBV5-1|many
CASRLRAETNTGELFF
>TRBV5-1|few
CASSTQGATGELFF
>TRBV29-1|many
CSVDQGEYEQYF
>TRBV20-1|many
CSASNSYNSPLHF
>TRBV7-8|many
CASNGGAAQPYEQYF
>TRBV2|many
CASSEGELAKNIQYF
>TRBV20-1|many
CSARHPSGANVLTF